These T cell receptor beta chains were read from a single sample in a study of OX40 agonist ivuxolimab in advanced cancers. Assay used: immunoSEQ multiplex PCR; TCRdb lists only in-frame clones, some missing. The sample includes around 50,000 clones, around nine tenths of them seen just once. Source: CD4+ or CD8+ T cells sorted from blood, taken in a trial of the OX40 agonist ivuxolimab. Receptors were obtained from an adult with an advanced solid tumor such as melanoma, head and neck, liver or kidney cancer. Each CDR3 is given with its conserved first and last residue. The D gene is left open where the match is weak. Clone size, where shown, is once, few, many, or a class for clones that have expanded.

abundance: NA; d_gene: NA; j_gene: TRBJ2-7; v_gene: TRBV10-2; CDR3aa: CASSESGLSYEQYF; CDR3nt: TGCGCCAGCAGTGAGTCAGGACTCTCCTACGAGCAGTACTTC
abundance: NA; d_gene: TRBD1; j_gene: TRBJ1-1; v_gene: TRBV4-3; CDR3aa: CASSQGQGILNTEAFF; CDR3nt: TGCGCCAGCAGCCAAGGACAGGGCATCTTGAACACTGAAGCTTTCTTT
abundance: NA; d_gene: TRBD1; j_gene: TRBJ2-1; v_gene: TRBV7-9; CDR3aa: CASSFNRQGEHEQFF; CDR3nt: TGTGCCAGCAGCTTTAATAGACAGGGTGAGCATGAGCAGTTCTTC
abundance: NA; d_gene: NA; j_gene: TRBJ2-1; v_gene: TRBV27; CDR3aa: CASATGGGRGEQFF; CDR3nt: TGTGCCAGCGCCACCGGAGGAGGCCGCGGGGAGCAGTTCTTC
abundance: NA; d_gene: NA; j_gene: TRBJ2-2; v_gene: TRBV7-6; CDR3aa: CASSLPTNANTGELFF; CDR3nt: TGTGCCAGCAGCCTCCCGACAAACGCGAACACCGGGGAGCTGTTTTTT
abundance: once; d_gene: NA; j_gene: TRBJ2-7; v_gene: TRBV27; CDR3aa: CASSLRQVSYEQYF; CDR3nt: TGTGCCAGCAGTTTAAGGCAGGTATCCTACGAGCAGTACTTC
abundance: NA; d_gene: NA; j_gene: TRBJ1-4; v_gene: TRBV6-5; CDR3aa: CASSAGFSNEKLFF; CDR3nt: TGTGCCAGCAGCGCAGGGTTTTCTAATGAAAAACTGTTTTTT
abundance: NA; d_gene: NA; j_gene: TRBJ2-3; v_gene: TRBV5-4; CDR3aa: CASSLEGLTDTQYF; CDR3nt: TGTGCCAGCAGCTTGGAGGGGCTTACAGATACGCAGTATTTT
abundance: NA; d_gene: NA; j_gene: TRBJ2-5; v_gene: TRBV4-1; CDR3aa: CASSQGGYPQETQYF; CDR3nt: TGCGCCAGCAGCCAAGGGGGCTATCCACAAGAGACCCAGTACTTC
abundance: NA; d_gene: NA; j_gene: TRBJ2-7; v_gene: TRBV4-1; CDR3aa: CASSYRTAYEQYF; CDR3nt: TGCGCCAGCAGCTATAGGACAGCCTACGAGCAGTACTTC
abundance: NA; d_gene: TRBD1; j_gene: TRBJ1-2; v_gene: TRBV7-8; CDR3aa: CASSLEVTGVGYTF; CDR3nt: TGTGCCAGCAGCTTAGAAGTGACAGGGGTTGGCTACACCTTC
abundance: NA; d_gene: NA; j_gene: TRBJ2-7; v_gene: TRBV27; CDR3aa: CASSFSGGLSYEQYF; CDR3nt: TGTGCCAGCAGTTTTTCGGGGGGCCTCTCCTACGAGCAGTACTTC
abundance: NA; d_gene: NA; j_gene: TRBJ2-1; v_gene: TRBV5-1; CDR3aa: CASSFSGTLKNEQFF; CDR3nt: TGCGCCAGCAGCTTTTCCGGGACTTTGAAAAATGAGCAGTTCTTC
abundance: NA; d_gene: TRBD1; j_gene: TRBJ1-3; v_gene: TRBV19; CDR3aa: CASSLTGAGNTIYF; CDR3nt: TGTGCCAGTAGCCTGACAGGGGCCGGAAACACCATATATTTT
abundance: NA; d_gene: NA; j_gene: TRBJ2-1; v_gene: TRBV9; CDR3aa: CASSVQDYNEQFF; CDR3nt: TGTGCCAGCAGCGTACAGGATTACAATGAGCAGTTCTTC
abundance: NA; d_gene: NA; j_gene: TRBJ1-1; v_gene: TRBV28; CDR3aa: CASTWVGNTEAFF; CDR3nt: TGTGCCAGCACCTGGGTGGGGAACACTGAAGCTTTCTTT
abundance: once; d_gene: TRBD2; j_gene: TRBJ2-1; v_gene: TRBV19; CDR3aa: CASTGYWEGEQFF; CDR3nt: TGTGCCAGTACAGGGTATTGGGAGGGTGAGCAGTTCTTC
abundance: NA; d_gene: NA; j_gene: TRBJ2-3; v_gene: TRBV19; CDR3aa: CASSIGGPTTDTQYF; CDR3nt: TGTGCCAGTAGTATAGGGGGACCCACCACAGATACGCAGTATTTT
abundance: NA; d_gene: NA; j_gene: TRBJ2-1; v_gene: TRBV7-9; CDR3aa: CASSLTGGPYNEQFF; CDR3nt: TGTGCCAGCAGCCTTACGGGGGGCCCCTACAATGAGCAGTTCTTC
abundance: NA; d_gene: NA; j_gene: TRBJ1-1; v_gene: TRBV28; CDR3aa: CASSFKAFGAFF; CDR3nt: TGTGCCAGCAGTTTTAAGGCGTTCGGGGCTTTCTTT
abundance: NA; d_gene: TRBD1; j_gene: TRBJ2-5; v_gene: TRBV11-2; CDR3aa: CASSLETGQETQYF; CDR3nt: TGTGCCAGCAGCTTAGAGACAGGGCAAGAGACCCAGTACTTC
abundance: NA; d_gene: NA; j_gene: TRBJ1-2; v_gene: TRBV2; CDR3aa: CASFALYGYTF; CDR3nt: TGTGCCAGCTTCGCCCTTTATGGCTACACCTTC
abundance: NA; d_gene: TRBD1; j_gene: TRBJ1-2; v_gene: TRBV7-9; CDR3aa: CASSLQGQGVDYGYTF; CDR3nt: TGTGCCAGCAGCTTACAAGGGCAGGGGGTCGACTATGGCTACACCTTC
abundance: once; d_gene: NA; j_gene: TRBJ2-2; v_gene: TRBV7-9; CDR3aa: CASSLGGANTGELFF; CDR3nt: TGTGCCAGCAGCTTAGGGGGGGCAAACACCGGGGAGCTGTTTTTT
abundance: NA; d_gene: TRBD1; j_gene: TRBJ2-2; v_gene: TRBV18; CDR3aa: CASSPPQAGGSGELFF; CDR3nt: TGTGCCAGCTCACCACCCCAGGCAGGGGGCAGCGGGGAGCTGTTTTTT
abundance: NA; d_gene: NA; j_gene: TRBJ2-7; v_gene: TRBV27; CDR3aa: CASRREFLGRGESYEQYF; CDR3nt: TGTGCCAGCCGCCGTGAATTTCTGGGTAGGGGGGAGTCCTACGAGCAGTACTTC
abundance: NA; d_gene: NA; j_gene: TRBJ1-6; v_gene: TRBV11-2; CDR3aa: CASSLTDSPLHF; CDR3nt: TGTGCCAGCAGCTTAACTGATTCACCCCTCCACTTT
abundance: NA; d_gene: TRBD1; j_gene: TRBJ1-2; v_gene: TRBV27; CDR3aa: CASSLLRDRTLYGYTF; CDR3nt: TGTGCCAGCAGTTTACTCCGGGACAGAACTTTATATGGCTACACCTTC
abundance: NA; d_gene: TRBD2; j_gene: TRBJ2-7; v_gene: TRBV11-2; CDR3aa: CASSPWGGGGVYEQYF; CDR3nt: TGTGCCAGCAGCCCCTGGGGCGGGGGAGGGGTCTACGAGCAGTACTTC
abundance: NA; d_gene: NA; j_gene: TRBJ2-2; v_gene: TRBV7-9; CDR3aa: CASSSNREMNTGELFF; CDR3nt: TGTGCCAGCAGCTCCAACAGGGAAATGAATACCGGGGAGCTGTTTTTT
abundance: few; d_gene: NA; j_gene: TRBJ2-5; v_gene: TRBV13; CDR3aa: CASSRPGGVETQYF; CDR3nt: TGTGCCAGCAGCCGACCTGGGGGCGTTGAGACCCAGTACTTC
abundance: NA; d_gene: TRBD1; j_gene: TRBJ1-5; v_gene: TRBV4-3; CDR3aa: CASSQELGQGLQPQHF; CDR3nt: TGCGCCAGCAGCCAAGAGTTGGGACAGGGACTCCAGCCCCAGCATTTT
abundance: NA; d_gene: NA; j_gene: TRBJ2-7; v_gene: TRBV4-2; CDR3aa: CASSLTGITYEQYF; CDR3nt: TGTGCCAGCAGCCTCACAGGAATCACCTACGAGCAGTACTTC
abundance: NA; d_gene: NA; j_gene: TRBJ2-3; v_gene: TRBV4-1; CDR3aa: CASSQVARGSEDTQYF; CDR3nt: TGCGCCAGCAGCCAAGTCGCCAGGGGTTCAGAAGATACGCAGTATTTT
abundance: NA; d_gene: TRBD2; j_gene: TRBJ2-1; v_gene: TRBV14; CDR3aa: CASSTREGPVNEQFF; CDR3nt: TGTGCCAGCAGCACCAGGGAGGGGCCCGTCAATGAGCAGTTCTTC
abundance: NA; d_gene: NA; j_gene: TRBJ1-4; v_gene: TRBV2; CDR3aa: CASSETGKLFF; CDR3nt: TGTGCCAGCAGTGAAACCGGAAAACTGTTTTTT
abundance: NA; d_gene: NA; j_gene: TRBJ2-7; v_gene: TRBV28; CDR3aa: CASSGDGNYEQYF; CDR3nt: TGTGCCAGCAGTGGGGACGGTAACTACGAGCAGTACTTC
abundance: NA; d_gene: NA; j_gene: TRBJ2-2; v_gene: TRBV5-8; CDR3aa: CASSMYRVTAGELFF; CDR3nt: TGTGCCAGCAGTATGTACAGGGTGACGGCCGGGGAGCTGTTTTTT
abundance: NA; d_gene: TRBD2; j_gene: TRBJ2-1; v_gene: TRBV27; CDR3aa: CASSLVLAGVFEQFF; CDR3nt: TGTGCCAGCAGTTTGGTACTAGCGGGTGTGTTTGAGCAGTTCTTC
abundance: NA; d_gene: TRBD1; j_gene: TRBJ2-7; v_gene: TRBV7-2; CDR3aa: CASTVDRGTYEQYF; CDR3nt: TGTGCCAGCACCGTCGACAGGGGGACCTACGAGCAGTACTTC
abundance: NA; d_gene: NA; j_gene: TRBJ1-3; v_gene: TRBV4-3; CDR3aa: CASSQVDSRGNTIYF; CDR3nt: TGCGCCAGCAGCCAAGTGGACAGCCGGGGAAACACCATATATTTT
abundance: NA; d_gene: TRBD1; j_gene: TRBJ2-3; v_gene: TRBV2; CDR3aa: CASSGTGGFTDTQYF; CDR3nt: TGTGCCAGCAGTGGGACAGGGGGGTTTACAGATACGCAGTATTTT
abundance: once; d_gene: TRBD1; j_gene: TRBJ2-7; v_gene: TRBV19; CDR3aa: CASSIADRGFEQYF; CDR3nt: TGTGCCAGTAGTATTGCTGACAGGGGGTTCGAGCAGTACTTC
abundance: NA; d_gene: NA; j_gene: TRBJ2-7; v_gene: TRBV25-1; CDR3aa: CASSERGFIAAYEQYF; CDR3nt: TGTGCCAGCAGTGAACGAGGCTTCATTGCAGCCTACGAGCAGTACTTC
abundance: NA; d_gene: TRBD2; j_gene: TRBJ2-5; v_gene: TRBV28; CDR3aa: CASSLLAVQETQYF; CDR3nt: TGTGCCAGCAGTTTACTAGCGGTTCAAGAGACCCAGTACTTC
abundance: NA; d_gene: NA; j_gene: TRBJ1-5; v_gene: TRBV21-1; CDR3aa: CASSKGGLDRVGNQPQHF; CDR3nt: TGTGCCAGCAGCAAAGGTGGGTTGGACAGGGTCGGCAATCAGCCCCAGCATTTT
abundance: NA; d_gene: NA; j_gene: TRBJ1-6; v_gene: TRBV5-6; CDR3aa: CASSLWGGQSPLHF; CDR3nt: TGTGCCAGCAGCTTGTGGGGGGGGCAGTCACCCCTCCACTTT
abundance: NA; d_gene: NA; j_gene: TRBJ2-7; v_gene: TRBV5-4; CDR3aa: CASSFGTSEQYF; CDR3nt: TGTGCCAGCAGCTTCGGGACGTCCGAGCAGTACTTC
abundance: NA; d_gene: NA; j_gene: TRBJ1-4; v_gene: TRBV25-1; CDR3aa: CASSESARDREKLFF; CDR3nt: TGTGCCAGCAGTGAATCCGCCAGGGACCGCGAAAAACTGTTTTTT
abundance: few; d_gene: NA; j_gene: TRBJ1-5; v_gene: TRBV5-6; CDR3aa: CASSLGHGNNQPQHF; CDR3nt: TGTGCCAGCAGCTTGGGTCACGGTAACAATCAGCCCCAGCATTTT
abundance: NA; d_gene: TRBD2; j_gene: TRBJ2-1; v_gene: TRBV10-2; CDR3aa: CASAGTSGGDEQFF; CDR3nt: TGCGCCAGCGCTGGGACTAGCGGGGGGGACGAGCAGTTCTTC
abundance: NA; d_gene: TRBD1; j_gene: TRBJ1-2; v_gene: TRBV9; CDR3aa: CASSVGTGNYGYTF; CDR3nt: TGTGCCAGCAGCGTAGGGACAGGGAACTATGGCTACACCTTC
abundance: NA; d_gene: NA; j_gene: TRBJ1-1; v_gene: TRBV30; CDR3aa: CACYRWRSPTPEAFF; CDR3nt: TGTGCCTGCTACCGCTGGAGATCCCCTACGCCTGAAGCTTTCTTT
abundance: NA; d_gene: NA; j_gene: TRBJ1-1; v_gene: TRBV27; CDR3aa: CAATEWTEAFF; CDR3nt: TGTGCCGCCACGGAGTGGACTGAAGCTTTCTTT
abundance: NA; d_gene: NA; j_gene: TRBJ2-3; v_gene: TRBV4-2; CDR3aa: CASSPGAGEADTQYF; CDR3nt: TGTGCCAGCAGCCCGGGGGCGGGGGAGGCAGATACGCAGTATTTT
abundance: NA; d_gene: NA; j_gene: TRBJ1-2; v_gene: TRBV5-6; CDR3aa: CASSEEFHPDYTF; CDR3nt: TGTGCCAGCAGCGAAGAATTCCACCCCGACTACACCTTC
abundance: NA; d_gene: NA; j_gene: TRBJ2-3; v_gene: TRBV9; CDR3aa: CASSPGLGTDTQYF; CDR3nt: TGTGCCAGCAGCCCAGGACTTGGCACAGATACGCAGTATTTT
abundance: once; d_gene: NA; j_gene: TRBJ2-7; v_gene: TRBV19; CDR3aa: CASSIGNNYEQYF; CDR3nt: TGTGCCAGTAGTATCGGCAACAACTACGAGCAGTACTTC